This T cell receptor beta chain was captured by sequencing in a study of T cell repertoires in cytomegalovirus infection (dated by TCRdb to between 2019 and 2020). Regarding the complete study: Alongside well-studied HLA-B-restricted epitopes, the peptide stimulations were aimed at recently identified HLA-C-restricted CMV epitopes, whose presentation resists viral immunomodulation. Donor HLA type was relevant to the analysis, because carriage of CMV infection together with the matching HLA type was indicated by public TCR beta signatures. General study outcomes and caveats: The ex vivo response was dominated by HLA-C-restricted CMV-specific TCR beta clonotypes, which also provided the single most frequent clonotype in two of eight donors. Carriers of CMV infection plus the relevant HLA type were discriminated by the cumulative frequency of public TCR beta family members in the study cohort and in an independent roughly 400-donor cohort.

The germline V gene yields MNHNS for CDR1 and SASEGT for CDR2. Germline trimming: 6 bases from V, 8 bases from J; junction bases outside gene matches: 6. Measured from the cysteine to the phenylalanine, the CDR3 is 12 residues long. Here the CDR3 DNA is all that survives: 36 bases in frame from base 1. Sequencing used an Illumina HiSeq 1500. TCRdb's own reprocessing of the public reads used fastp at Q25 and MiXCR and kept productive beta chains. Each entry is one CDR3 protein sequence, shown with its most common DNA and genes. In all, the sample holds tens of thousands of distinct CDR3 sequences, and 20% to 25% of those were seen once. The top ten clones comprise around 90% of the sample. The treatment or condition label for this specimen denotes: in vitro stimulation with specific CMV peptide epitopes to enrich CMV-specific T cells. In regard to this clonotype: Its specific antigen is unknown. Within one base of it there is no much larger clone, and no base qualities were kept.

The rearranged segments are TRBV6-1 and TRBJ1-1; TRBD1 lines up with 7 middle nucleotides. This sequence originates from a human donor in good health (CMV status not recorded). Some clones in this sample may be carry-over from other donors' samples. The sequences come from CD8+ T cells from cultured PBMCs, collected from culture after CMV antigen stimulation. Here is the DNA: TGTGCCAGCAGCCAAGGACAGGCAGAAGCTTTCTTT. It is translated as CASSQGQAEAFF.